These T cell receptor beta chains were read from a single sample in a study of T cells in Graves' hyperthyroidism and ophthalmopathy. From the multiplex PCR reads, TCRdb called clonotypes with MiXCR, one entry per CDR3 protein. The table includes hundreds of thousands of distinct CDR3 sequences, roughly 14% detected once. The source material was blood. The receptors stem from a woman aged 40 to 50 with Graves' ophthalmopathy. CDR3s include the opening cysteine and the closing phenylalanine or tryptophan. The D gene is left open where the match is weak. Not all rows give a size; the values are once, few, many and, for expanded clones, a class.

many TRBJ2-5 TRBV6-5 . CASSYGSTQETQYF TGTGCCAGCAGTTACGGTTCCACTCAAGAGACCCAGTACTTC
many TRBJ1-3 TRBV6-1 . CASAMGTYGNTIYF TGTGCCAGCGCCATGGGGACTTACGGAAACACCATATATTTT
. TRBJ1-5 TRBV12-3/TRBV12-4 TRBD1 CASRMGQGANQPQHF TGTGCCAGCAGGATGGGACAGGGTGCCAATCAGCCCCAGCATTTT
many TRBJ1-2 TRBV20-1 . CSAGLQGYTF TGCAGTGCTGGGTTGCAGGGCTACACCTTC
many TRBJ1-2 TRBV30 . CAWSRGTGLDYTF TGTGCCTGGAGTAGGGGGACGGGGTTGGACTACACCTTC
few TRBJ2-7 TRBV3-1 . CASSQVLDEQYF TGTGCCAGCAGCCAAGTTTTGGACGAGCAGTACTTC
. TRBJ2-4 TRBV29-1 . CSASEGWTKNIQYF TGCAGCGCGAGTGAGGGCTGGACCAAAAACATTCAGTACTTC
. TRBJ2-7 TRBV13 TRBD2 CASSLGGGPPDEQYF TGTGCCAGCAGCTTGGGGGGAGGGCCTCCGGACGAGCAGTACTTC
. TRBJ2-7 TRBV28 . CASSPTPAIGSEQYF TGTGCCAGCAGTCCAACCCCGGCTATCGGGAGCGAGCAGTACTTC
many TRBJ2-7 TRBV11-3 TRBD1 CASSPRTGETYEQYF TGTGCCAGCAGCCCCCGGACAGGGGAGACCTACGAGCAGTACTTC
many TRBJ2-2 TRBV6-2/TRBV6-3 . CASSYRRVSWHGELFF TGTGCCAGCAGTTACAGGCGGGTTAGCTGGCATGGGGAGCTGTTTTTT
many TRBJ1-1 TRBV2 . CASSAQANTEAFF TGTGCCAGCAGTGCTCAGGCGAACACTGAAGCTTTCTTT
many TRBJ2-2 TRBV10-3 TRBD2 CAIGGLAGTGELFF TGTGCCATCGGGGGGCTAGCGGGCACCGGGGAGCTGTTTTTT
. TRBJ2-7 TRBV15 TRBD2 CATSRDPAGADEQYF TGTGCCACCAGCAGAGATCCGGCGGGAGCGGACGAGCAGTACTTC
many TRBJ1-5 TRBV27 TRBD1 CASRDRNQPQHF TGTGCCAGCCGGGACAGAAATCAGCCCCAGCATTTT
few TRBJ1-5 TRBV11-2 TRBD1 CASQRGTGKFSNQPQHF TGTGCCAGCCAGAGGGGGACAGGGAAATTTAGCAATCAGCCCCAGCATTTT
. TRBJ2-3 TRBV28 . CASSLGDGTDTQYF TGTGCCAGCAGTTTAGGGGACGGCACAGATACGCAGTATTTT
many TRBJ2-2 TRBV11-2 TRBD1 CASSPPGGQGAGELFF TGTGCCAGCAGCCCCCCGGGGGGACAGGGAGCCGGGGAGCTGTTTTTT
many TRBJ2-2 TRBV28 TRBD2 CASGGSVTGELFF TGTGCCAGCGGCGGGAGTGTTACCGGGGAGCTGTTTTTT
. TRBJ2-7 TRBV12-3/TRBV12-4 . CASSLGDGQYF TGTGCCAGCAGTTTAGGGGACGGGCAGTACTTC
once TRBJ1-6 TRBV24-1 TRBD1 CATTSVQGTNSPLHF TGTGCCACCACTTCGGTACAGGGGACAAATTCACCCCTCCACTTT
many TRBJ2-7 TRBV14 TRBD2 CASSQVMGGYEQYF TGTGCCAGCAGCCAAGTCATGGGAGGGTACGAGCAGTACTTC
. TRBJ2-7 TRBV29-1 . CSVGTQGGNEQYF TGCAGCGTCGGGACCCAGGGCGGTAACGAGCAGTACTTC
many TRBJ2-7 TRBV7-2 . CASSLIAGSPYEQYF TGTGCCAGCAGCTTAATTGCGGGCTCACCCTACGAGCAGTACTTC
few TRBJ2-2 TRBV30 . CAWKAGTYANTVELFF TGTGCCTGGAAGGCGGGGACGTACGCGAACACCGTGGAGCTGTTTTTT
many TRBJ2-7 TRBV20-1 . CSASRQPYEQYF TGCAGTGCTAGCAGGCAACCCTACGAGCAGTACTTC
. TRBJ1-2 TRBV12-3/TRBV12-4 . CASSLGQRLYGYTF TGTGCCAGCAGTTTAGGACAGAGACTCTATGGCTACACCTTC
. TRBJ2-1 TRBV6-1 . CASSEGGTNNEQFF TGTGCCAGCAGTGAAGGGGGGACCAACAATGAGCAGTTCTTC
. TRBJ2-7 TRBV14 TRBD2 CASSQSGGRTEQYF TGTGCCAGCAGCCAGTCGGGAGGTAGGACCGAGCAGTACTTC
many TRBJ1-5 TRBV20-1 . CSARKQEDQPQHF TGCAGTGCCAGGAAACAGGAGGATCAGCCCCAGCATTTT
many TRBJ2-7 TRBV28 . CASSFSRELYEQYF TGTGCCAGCAGTTTTAGCCGAGAGTTATACGAGCAGTACTTC
many TRBJ1-1 TRBV29-1 TRBD1 CSVVDWTGDTEAFF TGCAGCGTTGTGGATTGGACAGGGGACACTGAAGCTTTCTTT
few TRBJ2-7 TRBV18 TRBD1 CASSPNGGQDYEQYF TGTGCCAGCTCACCAAACGGGGGACAGGACTACGAGCAGTACTTC
many TRBJ1-1 TRBV27 . CASSLLNAPRAF TGTGCCAGCAGCCTCCTTAATGCCCCCCGAGCTTTT
. TRBJ2-7 TRBV4-1 . CASSQEGGGVAYEQYF TGTGCCAGCAGCCAAGAGGGAGGGGGCGTCGCCTACGAGCAGTACTTC
. TRBJ2-7 TRBV20-1 TRBD1 CSASLQGQDYEQYF TGCAGTGCTAGTTTACAGGGGCAGGACTACGAGCAGTACTTC
many TRBJ1-2 TRBV7-2 TRBD1 CASSPTGAHGYTF TGTGCCAGCAGCCCGACAGGGGCGCATGGCTACACCTTC
many TRBJ1-1 TRBV4-1 . CASSQDLDHEKEAFF TGCGCCAGCAGCCAAGATCTCGACCATGAGAAGGAAGCTTTCTTT
few TRBJ2-5 TRBV20-1 TRBD2 CSASRTSGSYETQYF TGCAGTGCTAGTCGAACTAGCGGGAGCTACGAGACCCAGTACTTC
. TRBJ1-1 TRBV19 . CASTRPHKNTEAFF TGTGCCAGTACTCGACCTCATAAGAACACTGAAGCTTTCTTT
many TRBJ1-2 TRBV19 . CASSIGDTGYTF TGTGCCAGTAGTATCGGGGATACTGGCTACACCTTC
many TRBJ2-7 TRBV6-5 TRBD2 CASRTSGPVGEQYF TGTGCCAGCAGAACTAGCGGACCGGTCGGTGAGCAGTACTTC
many TRBJ2-7 TRBV6-5 TRBD2 CASSLGTRGGYEQYF TGTGCCAGCAGTTTGGGGACTCGGGGGGGCTACGAGCAGTACTTC
many TRBJ1-1 TRBV30 TRBD1 CAWSSGQGASEAFF TGTGCCTGGAGTTCGGGACAGGGGGCATCTGAAGCTTTCTTT
. TRBJ2-7 TRBV6-1 . CASRIDFSSYEQYF TGTGCCAGCAGAATAGACTTCAGCTCCTACGAGCAGTACTTC
. TRBJ2-5 TRBV9 TRBD1 CASSSLGTGGRETQYF TGTGCCAGCAGCTCCCTCGGGACAGGGGGCAGGGAGACCCAGTACTTC
. TRBJ2-5 TRBV12-3/TRBV12-4 TRBD2 CASSRGLAGDGETQYF TGTGCCAGCAGTCGTGGACTAGCGGGAGACGGAGAGACCCAGTACTTC
. TRBJ2-7 TRBV6-1 TRBD1 CASRDRRSYEQYF TGTGCCAGCAGGGACAGGCGCTCCTACGAGCAGTACTTC
few TRBJ2-7 TRBV14 TRBD1 CASSPRTGLKDEQYF TGTGCCAGCAGCCCCAGGACAGGGCTGAAAGACGAGCAGTACTTC
. TRBJ2-7 TRBV10-3 TRBD2 CAISVSGRDYEQYF TGTGCCATCAGTGTGAGCGGGAGGGACTACGAGCAGTACTTC
many TRBJ1-5 TRBV2 . CASSDSRDQPQHF TGTGCCAGCAGTGATTCAAGGGATCAGCCCCAGCATTTT
many TRBJ2-5 TRBV12-3/TRBV12-4 . CASSLVSGYRQETQYF TGTGCCAGCAGTTTAGTGTCAGGCTATAGACAAGAGACCCAGTACTTC
. TRBJ2-7 TRBV7-9 . CASLGPTYEQYF TGTGCCAGCTTGGGCCCCACCTACGAGCAGTACTTC
few TRBJ2-5 TRBV29-1 TRBD1 CSVEGQGIETQYF TGCAGCGTGGAAGGACAGGGGATAGAGACCCAGTACTTC